This T cell receptor (beta chain) stems from a study of Ad26.COV2.S vaccination and SARS-CoV-2 variants. This CDR3 has 16 amino acids. Germline V gene sequence: CDR1 SGHTA, CDR2 FQGTGA. The V gene lost 2 bases and the J gene lost 3 bases, with 13 bases spanning the gap. This sample's treatment: about 20 received Ad26.COV2.S at low or high dose, single or two shots; several received placebo; per-sample allocation not given. Day 63 after the first injection of vaccine or placebo was the sampling time. Some clones are missing from TCRdb's copy, which holds only in-frame ones; the method was immunoSEQ multiplex PCR. The sample has about 400,000 clones; about 80% are singletons.

Source: peripheral blood, taken in a trial of Ad26.COV2.S vaccine versus placebo. The TCR sequence derives from a person between 18 and 65 years old who received the Ad26.COV2.S COVID-19 vaccine or a placebo. The V gene is TRBV7-3, the J gene TRBJ1-4; perhaps TRBD1 as D (6 bases). The CDR3 sequence: CASSLPTRGSNEKLFF. In DNA form, the CDR3 reads TGTGCCAGCAGCTTACCGACCAGGGGCTCTAATGAAAAACTGTTTTTT.